The clone carrying this TCR beta chain was detected only a few times. Its antigen is unknown. The sample originates from a study of PD-1 blockade in classical Hodgkin lymphoma. Study summary: Intravenous delivery of nivolumab at 3 mg/kg to patients occurred every 2 weeks. Study observations and caveats: When set against healthy donors, newly diagnosed patients were reported to show lower baseline TCR diversity. Patients who responded completely had about the same baseline diversity as newly diagnosed patients. CD4+ TCR diversity climbed significantly by C4D1, unlike CD8+ TCR diversity.

Brentuximab vedotin exposure varied, and every patient relapsed after autologous stem cell transplantation. V dropped 5 bases and J dropped 4 bases, with 17 bases sitting between them. The CDR3 consists of 15 residues. CDR1 and CDR2 (germline): SEHNR, FQNEAQ (reference sequence). TCRdb keeps only in-frame clones here, not all; method: immunoSEQ multiplex PCR. Of about 19,000 clones listed, around 86% are singletons. The material sequenced was peripheral blood mononuclear cells (PBMCs), taken before the second cycle of nivolumab. The clonotype comes from a human donor with classical Hodgkin lymphoma. The chain combines TRBV7-9 with TRBJ1-2, with TRBD1 as a possible D gene (5 bases). The CDR3 here is CASSTPRGRAYGYTF. The CDR3 DNA reads as TGTGCCAGCAGCACTCCGCGAGGCAGGGCCTATGGCTACACCTTC.